These 9 T cell receptor beta chains were all obtained from the same sample, sequenced in a study of neurological immune-mediated disorders. TCRdb processed the 5' RACE reads anew with MiXCR; each CDR3 protein has one entry. The sample has roughly 9,800 distinct CDR3 sequences, about 22% seen once. Sequenced input: CD8+ T cells from blood. These receptors were obtained from a woman in her thirties or forties with multiple sclerosis.

This clonotype occurred many times. The J gene is TRBJ2-3, the V gene TRBV15, with D tentatively TRBD2 (6 bases). CDR1 is LNHNV, CDR2 YYDKDF, per germline (reference sequence). Deletions cut 5 bases from V and 5 bases from J, with 23 bases between. CDR3 length: 17 residues. As DNA, the CDR3 is TGTGCCACCAGCTCACAGGACACAGGTTTTAGCGGAGATACGCAGTATTTT. It is translated as CATSSQDTGFSGDTQYF.

In its sample, this clonotype was seen many times. The chain combines TRBV7-9 with TRBJ2-1, with no clear D. The V and J ends lost 4 bases and 10 bases respectively, with 8 bases between them. Germline CDR1 SEHNR, CDR2 FQNEAQ (reference sequence). This CDR3 has 11 residues. Written as DNA, the CDR3 is TGTGCCAGCAGCTACCTCGGGGAGCAGTTCTTC. Translating it yields CASSYLGEQFF. The full variable domain, completed using reference TRBV7-9 and TRBJ2-1, is DTGVSQNPRHKITKRGQNVTFRCDPISEHNRLYWYRQTLGQGPEFLTYFQNEAQLEKSRLLSDRFSAERPKGSFSTLEIQRTEQGDSAMYLCASSYLGEQFFGPGTRLTVL.

This clonotype rates as medium-sized. The rearrangement joins TRBV20-1 to TRBJ2-3, with D possibly being TRBD2 (6 bases). The germline gives CDR1 DFQATT, CDR2 SNEGSKA (reference sequence). The V gene lost 1 base and the J gene lost 7 bases, with 21 bases spanning the gap. This CDR3 has 16 amino acids. The DNA of the CDR3 is TGCAGTGCTAGAGGCCCCGGGACTTCGGTTCCTAATACGCAGTATTTT. It specifies CSARGPGTSVPNTQYF.

In this sample, this clonotype is medium-sized (0.01 to 0.1%). The chain has TRBV5-1 and TRBJ2-1, with 9 bases identical to TRBD1. V lost 4 bases and J lost 4; bases outside the gene matches: 6. The CDR3 spans 15 residues. Looked up from germline, CDR1 is SGHRS and CDR2 is YFSETQ. DNA for the CDR3: TGCGCCAGCAGCGAGGGACAGGGACAGTACAATGAGCAGTTCTTC. Protein product: CASSEGQGQYNEQFF.

By sample share, this clonotype is medium-sized. This sequence joins TRBV20-1 and TRBJ1-1; weak D call: TRBD1 (6 bases). There are 13 residues in the CDR3. Trimming took off 7 bases at V and 0 bases at J, with 12 bases between the two ends. Germline CDR1 is DFQATT and CDR2 is SNEGSKA (reference sequence). CDR3 nucleotide sequence: TGCAGTGGCACACAGGGCATGAACACTGAAGCTTTCTTT. It codes for CSGTQGMNTEAFF.

This sequence joins TRBV2 and TRBJ2-2; 8 bases fit TRBD1. The J segment lost 6 bases and the V segment lost 5 bases, leaving 5 bases of the junction unmatched. CDR1 and CDR2 from the germline V gene are SNHLY and FYNNEI. The CDR3 has 14 amino acids. The CDR3 region has the DNA TGTGCCAGCAGTAGACAGGGGAGCCCCGGGGAGCTGTTTTTT. Amino acid sequence: CASSRQGSPGELFF.

This clonotype was seen at least ten times. V usage is TRBV28 and J usage is TRBJ2-7, with TRBD1 identical over 8 bases. CDR3 length: 15 amino acids. Losses at the gene ends were 4 bases for V and 2 bases for J; bases not matched to a gene: 7. Germline V gene data show CDR1 as MDHEN and CDR2 as SYDVKM. The CDR3 DNA reads TGTGCCAGCAGTTGGGAACTGACAGGGGCCTACGAGCAGTACTTC. Translating it yields CASSWELTGAYEQYF. The variable domain in full, completed from reference TRBV28 and TRBJ2-7, reads DVKVTQSSRYLVKRTGEKVFLECVQDMDHENMFWYRQDPGLGLRLIYFSYDVKMKEKGDIPEGYSVSREKKERFSLILESASTNQTSMYLCASSWELTGAYEQYFGPGTRLTVT.

Many counts were recorded for this clonotype. The chain has TRBV27 and TRBJ1-5; D might be TRBD1 (6 bases). Germline V gives CDR1 MNHEY, CDR2 SMNVEV (reference sequence). This CDR3 comprises 13 residues. V lost 4 bases and J lost 6, with 10 bases in between. The CDR3 DNA is TGTGCCAGCAGTTGGGGGGCGAGTCAGCCCCAGCATTTT. This gives the protein CASSWGASQPQHF.

At least ten counts were recorded for this clonotype. This chain connects TRBV10-2 to TRBJ1-1; 8 positions agree with TRBD1. V shed 5 bases and J 6 bases; nucleotides not matched to a gene: 5. This CDR3 has 13 amino acids. CDR1 is WSHSY, CDR2 SAAADI, per germline. The CDR3 reads CASSHQTGAEAFF. CDR3 in DNA: TGCGCCAGCAGTCACCAGACAGGGGCTGAAGCTTTCTTT.